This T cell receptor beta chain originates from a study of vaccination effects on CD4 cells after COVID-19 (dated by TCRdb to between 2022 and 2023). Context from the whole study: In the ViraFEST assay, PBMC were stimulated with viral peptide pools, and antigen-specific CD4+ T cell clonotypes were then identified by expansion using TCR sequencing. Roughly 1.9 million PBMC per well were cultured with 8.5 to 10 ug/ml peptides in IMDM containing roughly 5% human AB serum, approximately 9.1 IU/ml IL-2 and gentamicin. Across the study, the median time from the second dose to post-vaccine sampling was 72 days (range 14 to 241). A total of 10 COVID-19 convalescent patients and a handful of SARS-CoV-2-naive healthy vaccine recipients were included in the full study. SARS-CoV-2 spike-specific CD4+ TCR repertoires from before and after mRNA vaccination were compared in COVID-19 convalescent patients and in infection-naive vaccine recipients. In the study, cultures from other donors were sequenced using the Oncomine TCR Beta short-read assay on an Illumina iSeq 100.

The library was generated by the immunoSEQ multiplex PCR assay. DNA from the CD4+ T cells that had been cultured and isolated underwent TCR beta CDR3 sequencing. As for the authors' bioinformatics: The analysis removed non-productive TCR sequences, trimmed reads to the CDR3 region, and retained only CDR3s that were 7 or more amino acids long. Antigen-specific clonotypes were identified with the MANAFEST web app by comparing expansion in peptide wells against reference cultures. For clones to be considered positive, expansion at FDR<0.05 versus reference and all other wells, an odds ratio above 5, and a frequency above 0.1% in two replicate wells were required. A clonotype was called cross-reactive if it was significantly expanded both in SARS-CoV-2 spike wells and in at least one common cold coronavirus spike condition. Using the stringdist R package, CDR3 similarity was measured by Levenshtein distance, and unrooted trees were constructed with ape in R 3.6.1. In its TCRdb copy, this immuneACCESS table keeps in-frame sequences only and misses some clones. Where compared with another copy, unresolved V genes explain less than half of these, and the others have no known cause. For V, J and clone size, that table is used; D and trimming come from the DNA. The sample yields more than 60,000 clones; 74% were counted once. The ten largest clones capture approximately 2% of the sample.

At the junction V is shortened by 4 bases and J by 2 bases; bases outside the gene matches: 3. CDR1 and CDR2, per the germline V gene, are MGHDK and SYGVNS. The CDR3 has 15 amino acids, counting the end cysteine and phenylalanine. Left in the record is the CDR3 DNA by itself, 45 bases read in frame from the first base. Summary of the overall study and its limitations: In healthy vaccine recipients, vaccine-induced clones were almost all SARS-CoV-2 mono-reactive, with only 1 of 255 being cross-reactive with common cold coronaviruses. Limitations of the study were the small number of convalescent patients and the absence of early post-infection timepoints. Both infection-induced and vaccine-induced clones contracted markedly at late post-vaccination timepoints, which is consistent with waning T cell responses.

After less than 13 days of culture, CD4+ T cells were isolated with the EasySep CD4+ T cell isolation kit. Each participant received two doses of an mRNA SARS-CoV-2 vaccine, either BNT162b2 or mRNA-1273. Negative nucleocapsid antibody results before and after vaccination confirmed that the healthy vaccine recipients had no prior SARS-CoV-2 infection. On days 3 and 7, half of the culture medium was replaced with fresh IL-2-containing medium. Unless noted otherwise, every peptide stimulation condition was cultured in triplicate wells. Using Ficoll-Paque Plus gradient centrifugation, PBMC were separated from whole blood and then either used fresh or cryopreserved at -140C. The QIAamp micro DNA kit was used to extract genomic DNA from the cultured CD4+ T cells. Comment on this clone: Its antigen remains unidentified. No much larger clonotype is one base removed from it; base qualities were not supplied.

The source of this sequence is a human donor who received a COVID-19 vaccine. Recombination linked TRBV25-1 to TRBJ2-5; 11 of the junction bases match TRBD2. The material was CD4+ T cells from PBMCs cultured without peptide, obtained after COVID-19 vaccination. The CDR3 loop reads CASSGLAGKQETQYF. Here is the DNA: TGTGCCAGCAGTGGACTAGCGGGGAAGCAAGAGACCCAGTACTTC.